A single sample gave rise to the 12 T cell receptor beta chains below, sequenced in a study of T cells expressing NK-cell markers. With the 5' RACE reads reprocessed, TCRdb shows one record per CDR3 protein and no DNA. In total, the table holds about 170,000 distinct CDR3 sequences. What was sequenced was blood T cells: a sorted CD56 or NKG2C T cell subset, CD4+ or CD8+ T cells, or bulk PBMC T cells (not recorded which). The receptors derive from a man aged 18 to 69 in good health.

CDR3 residues: CASSWVRGGPDTQYF. The chain recombines TRBV5-6 with TRBJ2-3; the D gene TCRdb calls, TRBD1, cannot be checked with no DNA. The CDR3 has 15 amino acids. The germline gives CDR1 SGHDT, CDR2 YYEEEE. Filled out from reference TRBV5-6 and TRBJ2-3, the complete variable domain reads DAGVTQSPTHLIKTRGQQVTLRCSPKSGHDTVSWYQQALGQGPQFIFQYYEEEERQRGNFPDRFSGHQFPNYSSELNVNALLLGDSALYLCASSWVRGGPDTQYFGPGTRLTVL.

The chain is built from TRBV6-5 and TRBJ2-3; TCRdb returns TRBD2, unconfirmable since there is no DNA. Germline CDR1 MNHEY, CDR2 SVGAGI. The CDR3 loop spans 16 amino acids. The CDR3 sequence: CASSYAGQRGTDTQYF.

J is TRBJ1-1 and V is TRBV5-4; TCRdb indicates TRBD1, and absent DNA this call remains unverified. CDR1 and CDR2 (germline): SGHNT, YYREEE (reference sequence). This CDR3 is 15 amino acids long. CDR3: CASSLWAGVITEAFF.

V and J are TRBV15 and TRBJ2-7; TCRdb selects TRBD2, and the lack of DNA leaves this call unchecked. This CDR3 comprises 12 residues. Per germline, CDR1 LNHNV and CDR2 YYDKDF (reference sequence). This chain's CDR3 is CATRGDSGEQYF. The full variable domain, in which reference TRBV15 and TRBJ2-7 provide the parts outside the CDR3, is DAMVIQNPRYQVTQFGKPVTLSCSQTLNHNVMYWYQQKSSQAPKLLFHYYDKDFNNEADTPDNFQSRRPNTSFCFLDIRSPGLGDTAMYLCATRGDSGEQYFGPGTRLTVT.

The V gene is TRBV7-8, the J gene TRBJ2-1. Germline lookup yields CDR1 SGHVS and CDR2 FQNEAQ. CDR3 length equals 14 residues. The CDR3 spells CASSLYYPTDEQFF.

The chain's CDR3 is CATSVGPSGKLFF. This chain uses TRBV24-1 with TRBJ1-4. Germline values: CDR1 KGHDR, CDR2 SFDVKD. The CDR3 covers 13 residues.

The CDR3 here is CASRKTGNSGNTIYF. The rearrangement joins TRBV6-1 to TRBJ1-3; TCRdb selects TRBD1, and the lack of DNA leaves this call unchecked. The germline V gene encodes CDR1 MNHNS and CDR2 SASEGT. The CDR3 extends over 15 amino acids.

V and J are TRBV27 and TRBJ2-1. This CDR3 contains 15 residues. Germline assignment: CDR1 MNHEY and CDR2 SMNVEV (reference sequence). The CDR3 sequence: CASSLWQLGNDEQFF.

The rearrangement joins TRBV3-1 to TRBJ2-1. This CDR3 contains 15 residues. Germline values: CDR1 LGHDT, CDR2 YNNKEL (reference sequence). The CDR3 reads CASSQVSTSYNEQFF.

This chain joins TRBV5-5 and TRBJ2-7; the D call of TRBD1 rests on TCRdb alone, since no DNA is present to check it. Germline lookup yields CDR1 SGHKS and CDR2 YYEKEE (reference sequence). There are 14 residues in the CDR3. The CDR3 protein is CASSIGGFSYEQYF.

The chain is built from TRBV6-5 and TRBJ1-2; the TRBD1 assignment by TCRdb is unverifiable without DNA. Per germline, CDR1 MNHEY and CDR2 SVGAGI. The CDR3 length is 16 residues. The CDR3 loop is CASSYRDTKANYGYTF.

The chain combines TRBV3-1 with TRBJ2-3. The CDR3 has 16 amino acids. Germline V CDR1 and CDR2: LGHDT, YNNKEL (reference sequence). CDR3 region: CASSPKSRTGWYTQYF.